The present entry profiles one TCR beta chain with its context. This entry comes from a study of blood T cell repertoires in COVID-19. Across the whole study: The samples span acute and convalescent COVID-19 from the United States, Italy and Spain. PBMCs, B-cell-depleted T cells, or T cells were the source of the cDNA or gDNA that made up the material.

The V gene's germline CDR1 is SGHTA and CDR2 FQGNSA. Trimming cost V 0 bases and J 1 base, with 9 bases left between them. The CDR3 spans 15 residues. The authors' processing: Amplification from reference gene primers served as the basis for estimated nucleated cell counts. Using immunoSEQ multiplex PCR, the repertoire was profiled, and TCRdb retains in-frame clones only, with some absent. V and J calls and clone size are as listed in that table; D and trimming were resolved from the DNA. This sample has tens of thousands of clones, with 70% to 90% found just once. The sequenced sample was peripheral blood. This TCR came from a human donor with active COVID-19. The donor label of this sample is uncertain. The chain employs TRBV7-2 and TRBJ1-1; weak D call: TRBD1 (6 bases). The CDR3 region is CASSLADRGNTEAFF. CDR3 bases: TGTGCCAGCAGCTTAGCGGACAGAGGGAACACTGAAGCTTTCTTT. Full variable domain (missing parts from reference TRBV7-2 and TRBJ1-1): GAGVSQSPSNKVTEKGKDVELRCDPISGHTALYWYRQSLGQGLEFLIYFQGNSAPDKSGLPSDRFSAERTGGSVSTLTIQRTQQEDSAVYLCASSLADRGNTEAFFGQGTRLTVV.